This record covers a single T cell receptor beta chain. Its specificity is not known. The sample comes from a study of CXCR3-negative and CXCR3-positive naive CD8 T cells. Turning to the study itself: Across all libraries, TRB reads numbered roughly 150 million, with about 1.5 +/- 0.3 million in each library.

Whole-study findings and limits: Naive cells, whether CXCR3-negative or CXCR3-positive, had similar TRBV-TRBJ usage, while memory cells differed.

Each CD8+ T cell subset was flow-sorted in triplicate. Every sort contained 300,000 cells. UMI labels and 5' RACE were used to prepare the TRB cDNA libraries. TCRdb re-analyzed the 5' RACE reads; it lists each CDR3 protein once, without DNA. In all, the sample yields 45,000 or so distinct CDR3 sequences. This receptor was obtained from a human donor in good health. Some clones in this sample may be carry-over from other donors' samples. The material sequenced was memory CD8+ T cells from blood.

The CDR3 sequence: CSARVTLHRTKTQYF. V usage is TRBV20-1 and J usage is TRBJ2-5; TCRdb gives TRBD1 as the D gene, but with no DNA this cannot be confirmed. CDR3 length: 15 residues. Germline V gene data show CDR1 as DFQATT and CDR2 as SNEGSKA (reference sequence).